Reported below is one TCR beta chain. Assay used: immunoSEQ multiplex PCR; TCRdb lists only in-frame clones, some missing. The data show just over 150,000 clones, roughly 90% seen once. The CDR3 is 14 residues long. Germline values: CDR1 SGHRS, CDR2 YFSETQ. Deletions cut 4 bases from V and 5 bases from J, with 12 bases between. This entry is derived from a study of blood T cell repertoires in COVID-19. The gene calls are TRBV5-1 and TRBJ1-4; TRBD1 might be the D (5 bases). Sample: PBMCs or T cells enriched from blood (not recorded which). The source is a woman between 50 and 59 years old who had recovered from COVID-19. The CDR3 DNA reads TGCGCCAGCAGCCTCGGACATGGGAATGAAAAACTGTTTTTT. This codes for CASSLGHGNEKLFF.